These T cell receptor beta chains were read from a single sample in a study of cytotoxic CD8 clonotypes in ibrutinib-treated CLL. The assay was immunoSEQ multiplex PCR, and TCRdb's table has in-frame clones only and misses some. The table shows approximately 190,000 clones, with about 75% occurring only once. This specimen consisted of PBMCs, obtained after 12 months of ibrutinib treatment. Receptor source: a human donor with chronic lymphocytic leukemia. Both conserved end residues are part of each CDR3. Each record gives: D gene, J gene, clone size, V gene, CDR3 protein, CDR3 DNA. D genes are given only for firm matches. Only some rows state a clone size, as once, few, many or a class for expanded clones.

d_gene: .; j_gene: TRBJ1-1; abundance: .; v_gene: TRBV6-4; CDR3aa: CASSDRPGDEAFF; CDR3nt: TGTGCCAGCAGTGATCGTCCGGGGGATGAAGCTTTCTTT
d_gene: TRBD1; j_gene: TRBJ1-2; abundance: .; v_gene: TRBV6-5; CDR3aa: CASSSYGTAGGYTF; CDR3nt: TGTGCCAGCAGCTCCTACGGGACAGCGGGCGGCTACACCTTC
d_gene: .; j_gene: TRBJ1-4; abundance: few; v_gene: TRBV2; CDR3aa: CASSPLQGVSEKLFF; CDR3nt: TGTGCCAGCAGCCCATTACAGGGAGTATCTGAAAAACTGTTTTTT
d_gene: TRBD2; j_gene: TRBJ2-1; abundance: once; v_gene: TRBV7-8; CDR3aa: CASSGGRTSVKDEQFF; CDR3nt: TGTGCCAGCAGCGGGGGAAGGACTAGCGTAAAGGATGAGCAGTTCTTC
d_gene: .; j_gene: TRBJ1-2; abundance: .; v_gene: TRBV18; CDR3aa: CASSPQGEPYGYTF; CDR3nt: TGTGCCAGCTCACCACAGGGAGAACCCTATGGCTACACCTTC
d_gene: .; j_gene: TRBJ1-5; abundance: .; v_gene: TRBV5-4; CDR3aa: CASSLWGTPNQPQHF; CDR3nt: TGTGCCAGCAGCTTGTGGGGGACACCAAATCAGCCCCAGCATTTT
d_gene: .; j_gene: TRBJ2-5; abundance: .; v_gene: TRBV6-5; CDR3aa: CASSRNRREETQYF; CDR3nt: TGTGCCAGCAGCAGGAATCGGAGGGAAGAGACCCAGTACTTC
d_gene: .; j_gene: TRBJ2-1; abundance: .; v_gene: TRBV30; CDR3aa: CAWSRHGNEQFF; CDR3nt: TGTGCCTGGAGCAGGCACGGGAATGAGCAGTTCTTC
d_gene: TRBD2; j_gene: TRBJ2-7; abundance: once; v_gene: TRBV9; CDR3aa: CASSVGGGTTYEQYF; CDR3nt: TGTGCCAGCAGCGTAGGGGGGGGGACCACCTACGAGCAGTACTTC
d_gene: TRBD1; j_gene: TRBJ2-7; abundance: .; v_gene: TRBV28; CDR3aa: CASSLKLGDSSYEQYF; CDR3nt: TGTGCCAGCAGTTTAAAGCTTGGGGACAGCTCCTACGAGCAGTACTTC